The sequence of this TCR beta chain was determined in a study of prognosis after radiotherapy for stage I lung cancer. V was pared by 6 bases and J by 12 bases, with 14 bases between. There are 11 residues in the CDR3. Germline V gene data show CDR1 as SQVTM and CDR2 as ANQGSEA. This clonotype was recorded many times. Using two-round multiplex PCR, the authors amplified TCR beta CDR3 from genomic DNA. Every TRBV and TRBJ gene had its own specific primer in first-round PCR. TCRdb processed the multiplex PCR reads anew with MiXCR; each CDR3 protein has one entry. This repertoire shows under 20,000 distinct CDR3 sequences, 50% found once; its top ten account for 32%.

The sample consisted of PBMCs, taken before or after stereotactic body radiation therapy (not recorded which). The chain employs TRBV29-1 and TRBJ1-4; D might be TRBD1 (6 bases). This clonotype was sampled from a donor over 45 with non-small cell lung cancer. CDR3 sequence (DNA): TGCAGCGTCGGACAGCCGGGGGAACTGTTTTTT. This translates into CSVGQPGELFF.